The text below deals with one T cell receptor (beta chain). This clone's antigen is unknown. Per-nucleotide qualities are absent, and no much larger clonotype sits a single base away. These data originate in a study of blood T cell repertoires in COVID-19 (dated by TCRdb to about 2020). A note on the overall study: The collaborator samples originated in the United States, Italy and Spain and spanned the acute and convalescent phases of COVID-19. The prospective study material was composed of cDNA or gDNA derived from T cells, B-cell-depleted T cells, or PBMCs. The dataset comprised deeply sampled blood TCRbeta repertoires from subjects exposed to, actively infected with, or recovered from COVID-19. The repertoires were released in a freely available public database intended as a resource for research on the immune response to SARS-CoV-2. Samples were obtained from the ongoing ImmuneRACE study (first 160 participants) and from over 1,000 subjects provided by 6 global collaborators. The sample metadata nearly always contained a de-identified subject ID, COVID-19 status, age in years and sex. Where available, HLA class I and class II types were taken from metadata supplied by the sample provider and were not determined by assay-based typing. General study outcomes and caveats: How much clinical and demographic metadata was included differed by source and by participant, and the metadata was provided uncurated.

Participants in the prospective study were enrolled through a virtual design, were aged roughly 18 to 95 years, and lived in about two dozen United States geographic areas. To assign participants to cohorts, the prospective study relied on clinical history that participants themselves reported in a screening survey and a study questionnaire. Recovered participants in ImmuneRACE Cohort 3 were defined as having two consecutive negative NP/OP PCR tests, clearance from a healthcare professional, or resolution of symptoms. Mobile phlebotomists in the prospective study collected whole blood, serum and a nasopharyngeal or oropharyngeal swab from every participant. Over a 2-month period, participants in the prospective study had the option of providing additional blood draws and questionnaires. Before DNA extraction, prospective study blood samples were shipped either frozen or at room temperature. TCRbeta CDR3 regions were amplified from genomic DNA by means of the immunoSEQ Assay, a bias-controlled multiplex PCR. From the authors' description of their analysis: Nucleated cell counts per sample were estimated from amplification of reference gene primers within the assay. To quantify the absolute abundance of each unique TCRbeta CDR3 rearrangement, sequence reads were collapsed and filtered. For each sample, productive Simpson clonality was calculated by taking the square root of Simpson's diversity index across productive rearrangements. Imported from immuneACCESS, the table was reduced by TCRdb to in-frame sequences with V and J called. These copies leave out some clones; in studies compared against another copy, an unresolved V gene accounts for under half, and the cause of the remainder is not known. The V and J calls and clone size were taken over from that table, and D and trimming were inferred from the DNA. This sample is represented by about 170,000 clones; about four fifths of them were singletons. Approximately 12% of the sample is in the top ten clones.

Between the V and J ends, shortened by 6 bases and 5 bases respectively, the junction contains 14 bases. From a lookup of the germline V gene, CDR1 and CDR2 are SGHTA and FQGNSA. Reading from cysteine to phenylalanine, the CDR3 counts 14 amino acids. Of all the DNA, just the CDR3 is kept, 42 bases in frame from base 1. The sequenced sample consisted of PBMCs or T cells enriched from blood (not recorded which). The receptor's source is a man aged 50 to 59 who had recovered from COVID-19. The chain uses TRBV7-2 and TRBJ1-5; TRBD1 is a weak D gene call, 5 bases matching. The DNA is TGTGCCAGCAGTCCAAGACAGTTGGATCAGCCCCAGCATTTT. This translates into CASSPRQLDQPQHF.